This is a list of T cell receptor beta chains from one sample in a study of siplizumab effects on memory and regulatory T cells. Generated by immunoSEQ multiplex PCR, the TCRdb table keeps only in-frame clones and is missing some. The repertoire includes more than 85,000 clones, about 90% of them detected once, and around 1.1% sits in the top ten. Sequenced sample: CD4+ T cells sorted from blood. These receptor sequences come from a human donor in good health. Both conserved end residues are part of each CDR3. Fields, in order: J gene, clone size, V gene, D gene, CDR3 protein, CDR3 DNA. D genes are given only for firm matches. Expanded clones get a size class; other rows say once, few or many, or leave the size out.

j_call: TRBJ2-1; clone_size: .; v_call: TRBV18; d_call: .; cdr3_aa: CASSRGQGAYNEQFF; cdr3_nt: TGTGCCAGCTCACGTGGTCAAGGGGCCTACAATGAGCAGTTCTTC
j_call: TRBJ2-7; clone_size: .; v_call: TRBV10-2; d_call: TRBD1; cdr3_aa: CASRAGQGYEQYF; cdr3_nt: TGCGCCAGCAGAGCAGGACAGGGCTACGAGCAGTACTTC
j_call: TRBJ2-6; clone_size: .; v_call: TRBV30; d_call: .; cdr3_aa: CALGGASGANVLTF; cdr3_nt: TGTGCTTTGGGGGGGGCCTCTGGGGCCAACGTCCTGACTTTC
j_call: TRBJ2-5; clone_size: .; v_call: TRBV18; d_call: .; cdr3_aa: CASASQETQYF; cdr3_nt: TGTGCCAGCGCTTCCCAAGAGACCCAGTACTTC
j_call: TRBJ1-1; clone_size: .; v_call: TRBV7-9; d_call: .; cdr3_aa: CASSLRDGSNTEAFF; cdr3_nt: TGTGCCAGCAGCTTAAGGGACGGTTCGAACACTGAAGCTTTCTTT
j_call: TRBJ2-1; clone_size: .; v_call: TRBV18; d_call: .; cdr3_aa: CASSPRGGPNEQFF; cdr3_nt: TGTGCCAGCTCACCGAGGGGGGGCCCCAATGAGCAGTTCTTC
j_call: TRBJ2-7; clone_size: .; v_call: TRBV28; d_call: .; cdr3_aa: CASSLGGYQYEQYF; cdr3_nt: TGTGCCAGCAGTTTAGGGGGATACCAATACGAGCAGTACTTC
j_call: TRBJ1-2; clone_size: .; v_call: TRBV29-1; d_call: TRBD1; cdr3_aa: CSVINQQGAGYGYTF; cdr3_nt: TGCAGCGTTATAAATCAACAGGGGGCAGGCTATGGCTACACCTTC
j_call: TRBJ1-1; clone_size: .; v_call: TRBV5-1; d_call: .; cdr3_aa: CASSLGQVGISEAFF; cdr3_nt: TGCGCCAGCAGCTTGGGACAGGTAGGCATTAGTGAAGCTTTCTTT
j_call: TRBJ2-3; clone_size: .; v_call: TRBV18; d_call: .; cdr3_aa: CASSPTEAGYLVSDTQYF; cdr3_nt: TGTGCCAGCTCACCAACTGAAGCGGGTTATTTAGTATCAGATACGCAGTATTTT
j_call: TRBJ1-1; clone_size: .; v_call: TRBV5-4; d_call: .; cdr3_aa: CASSLIGRENTEAFF; cdr3_nt: TGTGCCAGCAGTTTGATCGGACGAGAGAACACTGAAGCTTTCTTT
j_call: TRBJ1-2; clone_size: .; v_call: TRBV19; d_call: TRBD1; cdr3_aa: CASTGSRTGGAYGYTF; cdr3_nt: TGTGCCAGTACCGGATCAAGGACAGGGGGCGCCTATGGCTACACCTTC
j_call: TRBJ2-5; clone_size: .; v_call: TRBV10-2; d_call: .; cdr3_aa: CASSGIEETQYF; cdr3_nt: TGCGCCAGCAGTGGCATAGAAGAGACCCAGTACTTC
j_call: TRBJ1-3; clone_size: .; v_call: TRBV5-1; d_call: .; cdr3_aa: CASSLGVSGNTIYF; cdr3_nt: TGCGCCAGCAGCTTGGGGGTTTCTGGAAACACCATATATTTT
j_call: TRBJ2-2; clone_size: .; v_call: TRBV27; d_call: TRBD1; cdr3_aa: CASSLGTGGARTGELFF; cdr3_nt: TGTGCCAGCAGTTTGGGGACAGGGGGCGCGAGGACCGGGGAGCTGTTTTTT
j_call: TRBJ2-5; clone_size: .; v_call: TRBV27; d_call: .; cdr3_aa: CASSPLWGETQYF; cdr3_nt: TGTGCCAGCAGTCCTCTATGGGGAGAGACCCAGTACTTC
j_call: TRBJ1-4; clone_size: few; v_call: TRBV7-9; d_call: .; cdr3_aa: CASSQGAAYEKLFF; cdr3_nt: TGTGCCAGCAGCCAAGGGGCGGCCTATGAAAAACTGTTTTTT
j_call: TRBJ1-2; clone_size: .; v_call: TRBV29-1; d_call: TRBD1; cdr3_aa: CSVEDRDFASGYTF; cdr3_nt: TGCAGCGTAGAAGACAGGGACTTCGCCAGCGGCTACACCTTC
j_call: TRBJ2-7; clone_size: .; v_call: TRBV5-4; d_call: TRBD2; cdr3_aa: CASSPGGGRPLYEQYF; cdr3_nt: TGTGCCAGCAGCCCTGGGGGGGGACGGCCCCTTTACGAGCAGTACTTC
j_call: TRBJ2-1; clone_size: .; v_call: TRBV19; d_call: .; cdr3_aa: CASSIRTAIVSYNEQFF; cdr3_nt: TGTGCCAGTAGTATCCGGACAGCCATCGTATCCTACAATGAGCAGTTCTTC
j_call: TRBJ2-3; clone_size: .; v_call: TRBV25-1; d_call: .; cdr3_aa: CASSLGPTNTQYF; cdr3_nt: TGTGCCAGCAGCCTAGGACCCACCAATACGCAGTATTTT
j_call: TRBJ2-7; clone_size: .; v_call: TRBV28; d_call: TRBD1; cdr3_aa: CASRRGTAAYEQYF; cdr3_nt: TGTGCCAGTAGAAGGGGGACAGCAGCCTACGAGCAGTACTTC
j_call: TRBJ2-7; clone_size: .; v_call: TRBV6-6; d_call: TRBD1; cdr3_aa: CASSRDRGGGEQYF; cdr3_nt: TGTGCCAGCAGCCGGGACAGGGGCGGAGGCGAGCAGTACTTC
j_call: TRBJ2-2; clone_size: .; v_call: TRBV28; d_call: .; cdr3_aa: CASHGHTGELFF; cdr3_nt: TGTGCCAGCCATGGGCACACCGGGGAGCTGTTTTTT
j_call: TRBJ2-7; clone_size: .; v_call: TRBV4-1; d_call: TRBD1; cdr3_aa: CASSQASRTGTYEQYF; cdr3_nt: TGCGCCAGCAGCCAAGCTTCCCGGACAGGGACCTACGAGCAGTACTTC
j_call: TRBJ1-5; clone_size: .; v_call: TRBV2; d_call: .; cdr3_aa: CASSELVGNQPQHF; cdr3_nt: TGTGCCAGCAGTGAGTTAGTTGGGAATCAGCCCCAGCATTTT
j_call: TRBJ1-5; clone_size: .; v_call: TRBV19; d_call: TRBD1; cdr3_aa: CASSSDREEQPQHF; cdr3_nt: TGTGCCAGTAGTTCGGACAGGGAGGAGCAGCCCCAGCATTTT
j_call: TRBJ2-1; clone_size: .; v_call: TRBV2; d_call: TRBD1; cdr3_aa: CASNRDRGNDEQFF; cdr3_nt: TGTGCCAGTAACCGGGACAGGGGAAACGATGAGCAGTTCTTC
j_call: TRBJ1-5; clone_size: .; v_call: TRBV28; d_call: .; cdr3_aa: CASSKLGSQHF; cdr3_nt: TGTGCCAGCAGTAAGCTCGGGTCCCAGCATTTT
j_call: TRBJ1-1; clone_size: .; v_call: TRBV5-1; d_call: .; cdr3_aa: CASSLNTMEAEAFF; cdr3_nt: TGCGCCAGCAGCTTGAATACCATGGAGGCTGAAGCTTTCTTT
j_call: TRBJ2-7; clone_size: .; v_call: TRBV6-5; d_call: TRBD1; cdr3_aa: CASSYRDRGYEQYF; cdr3_nt: TGTGCCAGCAGTTACAGGGACAGAGGCTACGAGCAGTACTTC
j_call: TRBJ1-5; clone_size: .; v_call: TRBV28; d_call: .; cdr3_aa: CASSLSGRVDQPQHF; cdr3_nt: TGTGCCAGCAGTTTAAGTGGCAGGGTGGACCAGCCCCAGCATTTT
j_call: TRBJ1-1; clone_size: .; v_call: TRBV30; d_call: .; cdr3_aa: CAWSDSNTEAFF; cdr3_nt: TGTGCCTGGAGTGACAGTAACACTGAAGCTTTCTTT
j_call: TRBJ2-2; clone_size: .; v_call: TRBV28; d_call: .; cdr3_aa: CASRARPGELFF; cdr3_nt: TGTGCCAGCAGAGCTCGACCGGGGGAGCTGTTTTTT
j_call: TRBJ1-6; clone_size: .; v_call: TRBV5-1; d_call: .; cdr3_aa: CASSLGAADYNSPLHF; cdr3_nt: TGCGCCAGCAGCTTGGGAGCGGCAGATTATAATTCACCCCTCCACTTT
j_call: TRBJ2-5; clone_size: once; v_call: TRBV7-9; d_call: .; cdr3_aa: CASSFLRGQETQYF; cdr3_nt: TGTGCCAGCAGCTTTTTACGGGGGCAAGAGACCCAGTACTTC
j_call: TRBJ1-1; clone_size: .; v_call: TRBV7-3; d_call: .; cdr3_aa: CASSLKGGAPTEAFF; cdr3_nt: TGTGCCAGCAGCTTAAAAGGAGGTGCACCCACTGAAGCTTTCTTT
j_call: TRBJ1-1; clone_size: .; v_call: TRBV2; d_call: TRBD1; cdr3_aa: CASRRTGLNTEAFF; cdr3_nt: TGTGCCAGCAGGAGGACAGGGCTGAACACTGAAGCTTTCTTT
j_call: TRBJ1-2; clone_size: .; v_call: TRBV6-5; d_call: .; cdr3_aa: CASSDANYGYTF; cdr3_nt: TGTGCCAGCTCGGATGCTAACTATGGCTACACCTTC
j_call: TRBJ2-2; clone_size: .; v_call: TRBV9; d_call: TRBD2; cdr3_aa: CASSAGLAGSNTGELFF; cdr3_nt: TGTGCCAGCAGCGCTGGACTAGCGGGGTCGAACACCGGGGAGCTGTTTTTT
j_call: TRBJ2-5; clone_size: .; v_call: TRBV5-4; d_call: .; cdr3_aa: CATRGPKGGLETQYF; cdr3_nt: TGTGCCACTAGAGGACCGAAAGGTGGATTAGAGACCCAGTACTTC
j_call: TRBJ2-3; clone_size: .; v_call: TRBV7-2; d_call: .; cdr3_aa: CASSGIRLVSSTDTQYF; cdr3_nt: TGTGCCAGCAGCGGGATACGACTAGTCTCTAGCACAGATACGCAGTATTTT
j_call: TRBJ2-7; clone_size: .; v_call: TRBV6-5; d_call: TRBD2; cdr3_aa: CASSSRRTSGTYEQYF; cdr3_nt: TGTGCCAGCAGTTCAAGGCGGACTAGCGGAACCTACGAGCAGTACTTC
j_call: TRBJ1-2; clone_size: .; v_call: TRBV29-1; d_call: .; cdr3_aa: CSVGENYGYTF; cdr3_nt: TGCAGCGTTGGGGAGAACTATGGCTACACCTTC